This record covers a single T cell receptor beta chain. Method: immunoSEQ multiplex PCR; TCRdb's copy keeps in-frame clones and lacks some. The repertoire holds millions of clones, with around nine tenths as singletons. The data stem from a study of shared clonotypes between healthy human individuals. The V end lost 5 bases, the J end lost 4 bases, and 12 bases lay between the germline ends. Per germline, CDR1 MGHRA and CDR2 YSYEKL. CDR3 size: 14 residues. This sequence joins TRBV4-1 and TRBJ1-5; D gene ambiguous. Sequencing was performed on naive CD4+ T cells sorted from blood. Subset described: CD45RA+ positively selected. The source is a man aged 18-30 years in good health. The CDR3 bases are TGCGCCAGCAGCGCACCGGACTGGAATCAGCCCCAGCATTTT. It codes for CASSAPDWNQPQHF.